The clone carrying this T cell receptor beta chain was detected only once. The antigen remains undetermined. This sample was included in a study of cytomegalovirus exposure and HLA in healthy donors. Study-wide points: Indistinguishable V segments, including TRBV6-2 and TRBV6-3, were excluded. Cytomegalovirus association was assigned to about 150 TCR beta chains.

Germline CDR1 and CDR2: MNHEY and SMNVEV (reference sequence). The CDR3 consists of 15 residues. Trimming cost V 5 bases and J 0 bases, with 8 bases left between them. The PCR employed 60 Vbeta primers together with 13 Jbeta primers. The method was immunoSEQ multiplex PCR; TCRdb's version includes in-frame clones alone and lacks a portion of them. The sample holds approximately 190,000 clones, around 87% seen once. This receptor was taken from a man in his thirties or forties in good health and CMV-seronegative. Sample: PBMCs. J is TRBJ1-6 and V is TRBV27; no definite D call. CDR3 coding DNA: TGTGCCAGCAGTAACGGGGACTCCTATAATTCACCCCTCCACTTT. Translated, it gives CASSNGDSYNSPLHF.